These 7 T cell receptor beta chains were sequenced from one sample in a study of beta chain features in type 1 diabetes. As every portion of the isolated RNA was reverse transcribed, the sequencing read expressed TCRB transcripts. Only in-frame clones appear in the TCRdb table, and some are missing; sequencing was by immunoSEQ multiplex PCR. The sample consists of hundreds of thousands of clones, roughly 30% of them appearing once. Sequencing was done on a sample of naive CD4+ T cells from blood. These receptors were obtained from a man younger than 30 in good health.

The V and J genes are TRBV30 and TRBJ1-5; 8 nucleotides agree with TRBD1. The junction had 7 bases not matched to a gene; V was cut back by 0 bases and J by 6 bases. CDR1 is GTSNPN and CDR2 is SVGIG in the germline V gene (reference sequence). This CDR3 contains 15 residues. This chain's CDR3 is CAWSVRRGRGQPQHF. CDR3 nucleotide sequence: TGTGCCTGGAGTGTACGCAGGGGGCGAGGTCAGCCCCAGCATTTT.

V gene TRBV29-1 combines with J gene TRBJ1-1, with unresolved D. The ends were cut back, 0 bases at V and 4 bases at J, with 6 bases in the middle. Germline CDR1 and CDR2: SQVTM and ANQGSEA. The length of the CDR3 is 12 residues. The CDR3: CSVEEVGTEAFF. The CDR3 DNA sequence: TGCAGCGTTGAAGAGGTGGGCACTGAAGCTTTCTTT.

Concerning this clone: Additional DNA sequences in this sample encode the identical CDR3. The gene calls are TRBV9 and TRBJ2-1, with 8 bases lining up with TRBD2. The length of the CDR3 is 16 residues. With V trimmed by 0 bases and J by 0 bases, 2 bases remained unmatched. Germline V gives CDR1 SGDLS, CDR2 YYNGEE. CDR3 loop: CASSVVSGSSYNEQFF. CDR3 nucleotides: TGTGCCAGCAGCGTAGTCAGCGGGAGCTCCTACAATGAGCAGTTCTTC.

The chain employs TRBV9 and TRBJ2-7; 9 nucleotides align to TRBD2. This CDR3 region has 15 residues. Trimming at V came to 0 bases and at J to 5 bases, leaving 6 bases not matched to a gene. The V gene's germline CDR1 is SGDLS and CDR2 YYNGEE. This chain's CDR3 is CASSVVGGRADEQYF. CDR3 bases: TGTGCCAGCAGCGTAGTCGGCGGGAGGGCCGACGAGCAGTACTTC.

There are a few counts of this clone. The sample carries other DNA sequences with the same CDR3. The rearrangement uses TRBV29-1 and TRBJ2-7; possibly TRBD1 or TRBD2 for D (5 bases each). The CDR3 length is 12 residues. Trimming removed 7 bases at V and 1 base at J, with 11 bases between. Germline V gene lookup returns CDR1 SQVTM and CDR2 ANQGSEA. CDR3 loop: CSARDGSYEQYF. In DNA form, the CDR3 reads TGCAGCGCCCGGGACGGTTCCTACGAGCAGTACTTC.

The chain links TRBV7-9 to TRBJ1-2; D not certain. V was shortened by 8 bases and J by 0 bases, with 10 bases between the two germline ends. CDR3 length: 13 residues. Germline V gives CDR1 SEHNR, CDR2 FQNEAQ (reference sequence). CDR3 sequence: CASSPIANYGYTF. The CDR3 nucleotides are TGTGCCAGCTCCCCCATAGCTAACTATGGCTACACCTTC. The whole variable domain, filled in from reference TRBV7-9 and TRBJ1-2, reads DTGVSQNPRHKITKRGQNVTFRCDPISEHNRLYWYRQTLGQGPEFLTYFQNEAQLEKSRLLSDRFSAERPKGSFSTLEIQRTEQGDSAMYLCASSPIANYGYTFGSGTRLTVV.

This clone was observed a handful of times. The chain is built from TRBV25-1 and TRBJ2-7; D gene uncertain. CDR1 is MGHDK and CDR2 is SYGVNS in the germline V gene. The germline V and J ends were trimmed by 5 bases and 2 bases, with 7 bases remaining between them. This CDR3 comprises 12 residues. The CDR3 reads CASSSTAYEQYF. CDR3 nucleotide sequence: TGTGCCAGCAGTTCCACGGCCTACGAGCAGTACTTC.